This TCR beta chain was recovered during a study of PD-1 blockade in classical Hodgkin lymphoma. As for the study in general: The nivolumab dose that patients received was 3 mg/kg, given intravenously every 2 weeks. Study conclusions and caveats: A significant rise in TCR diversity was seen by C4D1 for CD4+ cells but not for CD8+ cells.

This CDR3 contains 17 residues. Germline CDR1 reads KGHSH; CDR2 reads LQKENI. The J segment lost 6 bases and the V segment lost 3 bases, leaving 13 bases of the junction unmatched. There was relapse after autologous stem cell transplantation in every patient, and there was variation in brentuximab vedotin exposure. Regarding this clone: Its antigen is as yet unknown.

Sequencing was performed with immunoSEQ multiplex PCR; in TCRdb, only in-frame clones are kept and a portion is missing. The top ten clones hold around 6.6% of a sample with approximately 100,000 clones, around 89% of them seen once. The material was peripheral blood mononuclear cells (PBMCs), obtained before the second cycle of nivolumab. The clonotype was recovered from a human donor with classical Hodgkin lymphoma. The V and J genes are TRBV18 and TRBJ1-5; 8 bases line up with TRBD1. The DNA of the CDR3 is TGTGCCAGCTCACCTGGGATCGCAGGGGGCGCGGGTCAGCCCCAGCATTTT. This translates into CASSPGIAGGAGQPQHF.